These 5 T cell receptor beta chains came from one sample sequenced in a study of shared clonotypes between healthy human individuals. The method was immunoSEQ multiplex PCR; TCRdb's version includes in-frame clones alone and lacks a portion of them. The table lists around 350,000 clones, roughly 70% of them singletons. Specimen: memory CD4+ T cells sorted from blood. Documented subset: CD45RA-negative fraction. The receptors come from a man in his thirties or forties in good health.

DNA for the CDR3: TGTGCCAGCAGTTGGCTGAACCAAGAGACCCAGTACTTC. Its protein product is CASSWLNQETQYF. The rearrangement joins TRBV2 to TRBJ2-5; D unclear. Trimming left V 5 bases short and J 0 bases short, with 7 bases between. This CDR3 is built from 13 residues. Germline CDR1 is SNHLY and CDR2 is FYNNEI.

This clone was seen a single time. The J gene is TRBJ1-2, the V gene TRBV2; TRBD1 is a possible D gene (5 bases). Per the germline V gene, CDR1 is SNHLY and CDR2 is FYNNEI. The ends were cut back, 7 bases at V and 8 bases at J, with 14 bases in the middle. The CDR3 totals 12 residues. CDR3 sequence (DNA): TGTGCCAGCATGGCAGGGACGTGGGGCTACACCTTC. Its protein product is CASMAGTWGYTF. Filled out from reference TRBV2 and TRBJ1-2, the complete variable domain reads EPEVTQTPSHQVTQMGQEVILRCVPISNHLYFYWYRQILGQKVEFLVSFYNNEISEKSEIFDDQFSVERPDGSNFTLKIRSTKLEDSAMYFCASMAGTWGYTFGSGTRLTVV.

The V call is TRBV7-9, the J call TRBJ1-1; D is unclear. The V gene's germline CDR1 is SEHNR and CDR2 FQNEAQ (reference sequence). CDR3 length: 12 residues. V was pared by 1 base and J by 8 bases, with 8 bases between. CDR3 residues: CASSLVGSEAFF. The DNA for the CDR3 is TGTGCCAGCAGCTTAGTGGGTTCCGAAGCTTTCTTT.

The genes are TRBV11-2 and TRBJ2-7; D perhaps matches TRBD2 (6 bases). Germline CDR1 is SGHAT and CDR2 is FQNNGV. The ends were cut back, 4 bases at V and 2 bases at J, with 9 bases in the middle. The CDR3 totals 13 residues. The CDR3 DNA follows: TGTGCCAGCAGCTCCGGCGGGGCCTACGAGCAGTACTTC. Translation: CASSSGGAYEQYF.

The V and J genes are TRBV2 and TRBJ2-1, with 9 bases lining up with TRBD2. The V and J ends lost 9 bases and 10 bases, in that order; junction bases with no gene match: 7. The CDR3 consists of 12 residues. From germline, CDR1 is SNHLY and CDR2 FYNNEI. This CDR3 reads CARQLAGKEQFF. The CDR3 DNA follows: TGTGCCAGACAACTAGCGGGCAAGGAGCAGTTCTTC. The full variable domain, with the rest looked up from reference TRBV2 and TRBJ2-1, is EPEVTQTPSHQVTQMGQEVILRCVPISNHLYFYWYRQILGQKVEFLVSFYNNEISEKSEIFDDQFSVERPDGSNFTLKIRSTKLEDSAMYFCARQLAGKEQFFGPGTRLTVL.